These 28 T cell receptor beta chains came from one sample sequenced in a study of T cell repertoires in cytomegalovirus infection (dated by TCRdb to the late 2010s). Sequencing instrument: Illumina HiSeq 1500. TCRdb's own reprocessing of the public reads used fastp at Q25 and MiXCR and kept productive beta chains. For every CDR3 protein sequence, its rows merge into one entry that carries the most common genes and DNA. Recorded for this sample are 300,000 to 400,000 distinct CDR3 sequences; 20% to 30% of them occurred a single time. The biggest ten clones account for more than 10% of the sample. In the paper's terms, the treatment or condition label means: in vitro stimulation with specific CMV peptide epitopes to enrich CMV-specific T cells. These receptors have no known antigen. This material consisted of cultured PBMCs, taken from culture after CMV antigen stimulation. The receptors derive from a human donor in good health (CMV status not recorded). Some clones in this sample may be carry-over from other donors' samples.

The rearrangement links TRBV19 to TRBJ2-1; maybe TRBD1 (6 bases). Trimming removed 7 bases at V and 9 bases at J, with 22 bases between. The CDR3 has 15 residues. Germline CDR1 is LNHDA and CDR2 is SQIVND (reference sequence). In DNA, the CDR3 is TGTGCCAGTACCCATTTGGGGGCAGGGGCAAGTGAGCAGTTCTTC. Its translation: CASTHLGAGASEQFF.

The genes are TRBV6-2 or TRBV6-3 and TRBJ1-2, with 10 bases matching TRBD1. The CDR3 totals 13 residues. Germline assignment: CDR1 MNHEY and CDR2 SVGEGT. The V gene end was trimmed by 9 bases and the J gene end by 7 bases; junction bases not matched to a gene: 8. The CDR3 loop reads CASLPTGGLGYTF. The CDR3 DNA sequence: TGTGCCAGTCTCCCGACAGGGGGCCTTGGCTACACCTTC.

V is TRBV20-1 and J is TRBJ2-3; TRBD1 agrees at 12 bases. Looked up from germline, CDR1 is DFQATT and CDR2 is SNEGSKA (reference sequence). The trim removed 2 bases at V and 7 bases at J, leaving 7 bases unmatched. The CDR3 contains 15 residues. The CDR3 nucleotides are TGCAGTGCTAGACTCGGGACAGGGGGCGTATATACGCAGTATTTT. Amino acid sequence: CSARLGTGGVYTQYF.

This clonotype was seen more than once but under ten times. The chain has TRBV19 and TRBJ2-3; D call uncertain. The CDR3 has 15 amino acids. Germline V gene lookup returns CDR1 LNHDA and CDR2 SQIVND (reference sequence). V lost 3 bases, J lost 1 base, and 11 bases lay in between. For the CDR3, the DNA is TGTGCCAGTAGTATGCCCAGCATTGGCACAGATACGCAGTATTTT. Translated, it gives CASSMPSIGTDTQYF.

This sequence joins TRBV19 and TRBJ1-2; TRBD1 agrees at 8 bases. Per germline, CDR1 LNHDA and CDR2 SQIVND (reference sequence). This CDR3 region has 15 residues. V was pared by 5 bases and J by 6 bases, with 11 bases of the junction left unmatched. The CDR3 protein is CASSATQGGHDGYTF. CDR3 nucleotide sequence: TGTGCCAGTAGTGCGACACAGGGGGGCCACGATGGCTACACCTTC.

V is TRBV20-1 and J is TRBJ2-5; D is unresolved. Per germline, CDR1 DFQATT and CDR2 SNEGSKA (reference sequence). V lost 5 bases to trimming and J lost 4 bases, with 5 bases between them. There are 10 residues in the CDR3. The CDR3 protein is CSALGETQYF. CDR3 DNA sequence: TGCAGTGCTTTGGGAGAGACCCAGTACTTC.

This clonotype was seen more than once but under ten times. The chain links TRBV14 to TRBJ1-6, with 8 bases identical to TRBD1. Germline lookup yields CDR1 SGHDN and CDR2 FVKESK. V dropped 1 base and J dropped 0; count of bases not matched to a gene: 17. The CDR3 runs to 22 residues. This CDR3 is CASSQGPTDQGARGSYNSPLHF. The DNA for the CDR3 is TGTGCCAGCAGCCAAGGACCTACGGATCAGGGGGCTAGGGGCTCCTATAATTCACCCCTCCACTTT.

V and J are TRBV6-2 or TRBV6-3 and TRBJ2-5; 9 bases align to TRBD2. V lost 8 bases, J lost 4 bases, and 11 bases stayed unmatched. The CDR3 contains 15 residues. From germline, CDR1 is MNHEY and CDR2 SVGEGT. The CDR3 DNA reads as TGTGCCAGCGCCCCGGGATGGCGGGAGGGAGAGACCCAGTACTTC. Residues: CASAPGWREGETQYF.

V and J are TRBV29-1 and TRBJ1-1; D possibly corresponds to TRBD1 (5 bases). The V and J ends lost 3 bases and 0 bases respectively, with 8 bases between them. Germline CDR1 is SQVTM and CDR2 is ANQGSEA. This CDR3 has 13 amino acids. CDR3 sequence reads: CSVEEGMNTEAFF. The CDR3 DNA follows: TGCAGCGTTGAGGAGGGGATGAACACTGAAGCTTTCTTT.

The V and J genes are TRBV29-1 and TRBJ1-1, with a possible D match to TRBD1 (6 bases). Per germline, CDR1 SQVTM and CDR2 ANQGSEA. The CDR3 runs 14 residues. V was trimmed by 6 bases and J by 5 bases, leaving 19 bases between them. In DNA form, the CDR3 reads TGCAGCGTCGGGGGGCGGTTGGGGTCAACTGAAGCTTTCTTT. Encoded protein: CSVGGRLGSTEAFF.

This clonotype was found once. The V call is TRBV19, the J call TRBJ1-4; D gene unclear. Germline assignment: CDR1 LNHDA and CDR2 SQIVND (reference sequence). Trimming left V 5 bases short and J 0 bases short, with 7 bases between. This CDR3 comprises 14 residues. The CDR3 coding sequence is TGTGCCAGTAGTGAGGCCACAACTAATGAAAAACTGTTTTTT. Its translation is CASSEATTNEKLFF.

CDR3 in amino acids: CASSYTAGSGEQYV. CDR3 in DNA: TGTGCCAGCAGTTACACAGCAGGGTCGGGGGAGCAGTACGTC. V usage is TRBV6-2 or TRBV6-3 and J usage is TRBJ2-7, with D possibly being TRBD1 or TRBD2 (5 bases each). From germline, CDR1 is MNHEY and CDR2 SVGEGT. Deletions cut 2 bases from V and 7 bases from J, with 15 bases between. The CDR3 consists of 14 residues.

The chain carries TRBV7-9 and TRBJ1-2; 11 positions match TRBD1. V gave up 5 bases and J gave up 3 bases; unmatched junction bases: 8. CDR1 SEHNR and CDR2 FQNEAQ come from the germline V gene (reference sequence). The CDR3 loop spans 16 amino acids. The CDR3 spells CASSPTGTGGDYGYTF. The CDR3 region has the DNA TGTGCCAGCAGCCCAACCGGGACAGGGGGGGACTATGGCTACACCTTC.

The chain couples TRBV12-3 or TRBV12-4 to TRBJ1-5; D unclear. The CDR3 sequence is 13 residues long. V lost 4 bases and J 3 bases, leaving 7 bases between the germline ends. The CDR3 loop is CASSSDTNQPQHF. As DNA, the CDR3 is TGTGCCAGCAGTTCTGACACCAATCAGCCCCAGCATTTT.

This clonotype showed up just a few times. The V call is TRBV7-2, the J call TRBJ1-3; D is uncertain. CDR1 is SGHTA, CDR2 FQGNSA, per germline. V was cut by 1 base and J by 6 bases, with 10 bases left in between. The CDR3 spans 14 residues. CDR3 in amino acids: CASSLVAQLNTIYF. In nucleotides, the CDR3 is TGTGCCAGCAGCTTAGTGGCCCAACTAAACACCATATATTTT.

This clonotype was counted many times. The chain combines TRBV11-2 with TRBJ2-1; 9 nucleotides align to TRBD2. In germline, CDR1 is SGHAT, CDR2 FQNNGV. The CDR3 has 15 residues. The V and J ends lost 0 bases and 4 bases, in that order; junction bases with no gene match: 1. This CDR3 reads CASSLDLAGYNEQFF. As DNA, the CDR3 is TGTGCCAGCAGCTTAGATCTAGCGGGGTACAATGAGCAGTTCTTC.

V usage is TRBV11-2 and J usage is TRBJ2-7, with 9 positions matching TRBD1. CDR1 and CDR2 (germline): SGHAT, FQNNGV. The CDR3 sequence is 14 residues long. With 5 bases clipped from V and 4 bases from J, the junction kept 6 bases outside the gene matches. CDR3 amino acids: CASSVDRGEYEQYV. CDR3 in DNA: TGTGCCAGCAGCGTCGACAGGGGGGAGTACGAGCAGTACGTC.

The rearrangement joins TRBV7-2 to TRBJ2-4, with 9 nucleotides matching TRBD1. V shed 5 bases, J shed 6 bases, and the junction held 5 bases outside the gene matches. Germline V gives CDR1 SGHTA, CDR2 FQGNSA. CDR3 length: 14 residues. CDR3 protein: CASSHRDRANIQYF. The CDR3 coding sequence is TGTGCCAGCAGCCACCGGGACAGGGCAAACATTCAGTACTTC.

The genes are TRBV19 and TRBJ1-2, with D uncertain. The V end was cut by 10 bases, the J end by 8 bases, with 8 bases between. The CDR3 consists of 9 residues. Germline V gives CDR1 LNHDA, CDR2 SQIVND (reference sequence). The CDR3 nucleotides are TGTGCCATCATGGGGGGCTACACCTTC. Protein product: CAIMGGYTF.

A few counts support this clonotype. The V call is TRBV6-2 or TRBV6-3, the J call TRBJ2-7, with 7 bases lining up with TRBD1. CDR1 is MNHEY, CDR2 SVGEGT, per germline. This CDR3 spans 14 amino acids. V shed 0 bases, J shed 4 bases, and the junction held 3 bases outside the gene matches. The CDR3 region has the DNA TGTGCCAGCAGTTACTCGGGACAGCGTTACGAGCAGTACGTC. This gives the protein CASSYSGQRYEQYV.

V is TRBV29-1 and J is TRBJ2-1, with 11 bases identical to TRBD2. V shed 4 bases and J 8 bases; nucleotides not matched to a gene: 10. CDR1 and CDR2 from the germline V gene are SQVTM and ANQGSEA. This CDR3 contains 15 residues. CDR3 in amino acids: CSVAKLAGVLDEQFF. CDR3 DNA: TGCAGCGTTGCAAAACTAGCGGGAGTCTTAGATGAGCAGTTCTTC.

This clonotype has a count of ten or more. The V call is TRBV2, the J call TRBJ2-7; no firm D call. The germline V and J ends were trimmed by 5 bases and 3 bases, with 14 bases remaining between them. The CDR3 is 14 amino acids. Germline values: CDR1 SNHLY, CDR2 FYNNEI. DNA of the CDR3: TGTGCCAGCAGTCAGCAGGTGGGGATCTACGAGCAGTACTTC. Translating it yields CASSQQVGIYEQYF.

This clonotype has a handful of counts. This sequence joins TRBV11-2 and TRBJ2-1; D is perhaps TRBD2 (6 bases). This CDR3 contains 15 residues. Germline V gene lookup returns CDR1 SGHAT and CDR2 FQNNGV. Trimming pared 5 bases from V and 6 bases from J, leaving 17 bases between. In DNA form, the CDR3 reads TGTGCCAGCAGCCCCGGACTGGTGGGGGGCAATGAGCAGTTCTTC. This codes for CASSPGLVGGNEQFF. Filled out from reference TRBV11-2 and TRBJ2-1, the complete variable domain reads EAGVAQSPRYKIIEKRQSVAFWCNPISGHATLYWYQQILGQGPKLLIQFQNNGVVDDSQLPKDRFSAERLKGVDSTLKIQPAKLEDSAVYLCASSPGLVGGNEQFFGPGTRLTVL.

The rearrangement joins TRBV12-3 or TRBV12-4 to TRBJ2-7; 13 bases fit TRBD2. The CDR3 has 16 residues. With V trimmed by 5 bases and J by 3 bases, 7 bases remained unmatched. For the CDR3, the DNA is TGTGCCAGCAGTCCCTCCGGGACTAGCGGGAACTACGAGCAGTACTTC. Encoded protein: CASSPSGTSGNYEQYF.

This clonotype was detected a few times. The CDR3, as DNA: TGTGCCAGCAAATGGGGGACAGAAAATAATTCACCCCTCCACTTT. This encodes CASKWGTENNSPLHF. The J gene is TRBJ1-6, the V gene TRBV27; 7 bases agree with TRBD1. Germline V gene data show CDR1 as MNHEY and CDR2 as SMNVEV (reference sequence). This CDR3 has 15 residues. The ends lost 7 bases at V and 5 bases at J; junction bases unmatched: 8.

V usage is TRBV27 and J usage is TRBJ1-1; TRBD1 aligns across 7 bases. The germline gives CDR1 MNHEY, CDR2 SMNVEV (reference sequence). The trim removed 5 bases at V and 4 bases at J, leaving 10 bases unmatched. The CDR3 runs to 15 residues. The DNA of the CDR3 is TGTGCCAGCAGTGATTACAGGGGCGCCGTCACTGAAGCTTTCTTT. Residues: CASSDYRGAVTEAFF.

This clonotype turned up a few times. In nucleotides, the CDR3 is TGTGCCAGCAGGGGGACTCGGGACTCCTCCCTCTCCTACGAGCAGTACTTC. This sequence encodes CASRGTRDSSLSYEQYF. This rearrangement joins TRBV12-3 or TRBV12-4 to TRBJ2-7; weak D call: TRBD2 (6 bases). This CDR3 contains 17 residues. V lost 6 bases and J lost 0, with 21 bases in between.

This clonotype was recorded at least ten times. The V and J genes are TRBV7-2 and TRBJ2-7, with TRBD2 matching over 7 bases. The ends lost 5 bases at V and 2 bases at J; junction bases unmatched: 6. Germline V gives CDR1 SGHTA, CDR2 FQGNSA. The CDR3 has 14 residues. The CDR3 region has the DNA TGTGCCAGCAGCCCTAGCGGTTCGACCTACGAGCAGTACTTC. Amino acids: CASSPSGSTYEQYF.